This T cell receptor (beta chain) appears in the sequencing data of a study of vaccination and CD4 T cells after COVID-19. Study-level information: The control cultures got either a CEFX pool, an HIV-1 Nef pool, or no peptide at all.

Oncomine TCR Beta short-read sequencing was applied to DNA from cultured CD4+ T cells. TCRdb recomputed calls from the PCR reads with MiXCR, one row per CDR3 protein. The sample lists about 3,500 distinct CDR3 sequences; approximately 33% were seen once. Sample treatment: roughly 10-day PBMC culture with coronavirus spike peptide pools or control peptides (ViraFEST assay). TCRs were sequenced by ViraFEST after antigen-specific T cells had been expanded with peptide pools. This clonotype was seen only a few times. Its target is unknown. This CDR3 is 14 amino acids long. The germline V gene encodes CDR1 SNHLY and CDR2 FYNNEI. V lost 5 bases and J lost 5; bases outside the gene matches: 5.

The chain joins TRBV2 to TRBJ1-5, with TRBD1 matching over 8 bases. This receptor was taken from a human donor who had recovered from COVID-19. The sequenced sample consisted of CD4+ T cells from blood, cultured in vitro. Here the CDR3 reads CASSRTGRDQPQHF. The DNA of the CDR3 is TGTGCCAGCAGTCGGACAGGGCGGGATCAGCCCCAGCATTTT. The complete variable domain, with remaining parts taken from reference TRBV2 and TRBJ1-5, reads EPEVTQTPSHQVTQMGQEVILRCVPISNHLYFYWYRQILGQKVEFLVSFYNNEISEKSEIFDDQFSVERPDGSNFTLKIRSTKLEDSAMYFCASSRTGRDQPQHFGDGTRLSIL.